One T cell receptor beta chain is described in this entry. This entry comes from a study of blood T cell repertoires in COVID-19. Overall study: The United States, Italy and Spain provided the acute and convalescent COVID-19 samples.

The CDR3 covers 15 residues. Trimming removed 0 bases from V and 4 bases from J, with 13 bases in between. Germline values: CDR1 LGHNA, CDR2 YSLEER. Assay: immunoSEQ multiplex PCR; the TCRdb copy retains only in-frame clones and omits some. The repertoire includes approximately 100,000 clones, approximately 90% of them detected once, and approximately 15% sits in the top ten. The receptor comes from a man aged 50 or older with acute or convalescent COVID-19. The chain uses TRBV4-3 and TRBJ2-7; D is perhaps TRBD1 (6 bases). The sequenced sample consisted of peripheral blood. CDR3 residues: CASSQDYGQGYEQYF. In DNA form, the CDR3 reads TGCGCCAGCAGCCAAGATTACGGGCAGGGGTACGAGCAGTACTTC.